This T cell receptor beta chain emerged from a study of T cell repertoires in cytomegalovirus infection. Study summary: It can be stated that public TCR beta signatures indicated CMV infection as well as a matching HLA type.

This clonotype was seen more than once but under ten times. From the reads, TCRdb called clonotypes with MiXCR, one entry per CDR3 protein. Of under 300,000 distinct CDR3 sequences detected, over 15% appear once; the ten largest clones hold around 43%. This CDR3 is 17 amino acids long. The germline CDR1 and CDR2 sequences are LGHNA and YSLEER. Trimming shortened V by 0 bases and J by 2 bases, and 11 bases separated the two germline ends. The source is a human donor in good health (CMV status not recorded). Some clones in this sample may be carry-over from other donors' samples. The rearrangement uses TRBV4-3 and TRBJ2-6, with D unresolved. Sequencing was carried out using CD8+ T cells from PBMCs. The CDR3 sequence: CASSQDSRTTGANVLTF. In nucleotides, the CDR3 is TGCGCCAGCAGCCAAGACTCCAGGACCACTGGGGCCAACGTCCTGACTTTC.